The sequence of this T cell receptor (beta chain) was determined in a study of blood T cell repertoires in COVID-19. For the study at large: Acute and convalescent COVID-19 samples came from the United States, Italy and Spain.

Generated by immunoSEQ multiplex PCR, the TCRdb table keeps only in-frame clones and is missing some. The sample shows some 250,000 clones, approximately 91% of them seen only once. Germline V lookup: CDR1 MNHEY, CDR2 SVGEGT. The CDR3 has 17 residues. V lost 3 bases and J lost 0, with 16 bases in between. The sequence was obtained from a woman between 35 and 50 years old with acute COVID-19. The material sequenced was PBMCs or T cells enriched from blood (not recorded which). V and J are TRBV6-2 or TRBV6-3 and TRBJ2-3; D is perhaps TRBD2 (6 bases). The CDR3 reads CASSYIPSEPSTDTQYF. The CDR3 bases are TGTGCCAGCAGTTATATTCCTAGCGAGCCTAGCACAGATACGCAGTATTTT.